These 6 T cell receptor beta chains share one sample of origin, sequenced in a study of early T cells in non-severe SARS-CoV-2 infection. TCRdb redid the calling of the 5' RACE reads with MiXCR, one entry per CDR3 protein. The table has around 68,000 distinct CDR3 sequences, 5.9% seen once. The sequencing here drew on whole blood, taken at baseline. Source of these receptors: an adult who was a healthcare worker with PCR-confirmed SARS-CoV-2 infection or an uninfected control (not recorded which).

At least ten counts were recorded for this clonotype. The chain carries TRBV3-1 and TRBJ1-5, with a possible D match to TRBD1 (6 bases). This CDR3 comprises 15 residues. Trimming pared 6 bases from V and 2 bases from J, leaving 14 bases between. Germline V gene lookup returns CDR1 LGHDT and CDR2 YNNKEL (reference sequence). CDR3 coding DNA: TGTGCCAGCAGTTCTGGGGGCATAGGCAATCAGCCCCAGCATTTT. It specifies CASSSGGIGNQPQHF.

The rearrangement joins TRBV27 to TRBJ2-7, with D perhaps assigned TRBD1 or TRBD2 (5 bases each). Germline CDR1 is MNHEY and CDR2 is SMNVEV (reference sequence). The V gene lost 2 bases and the J gene lost 0 bases, with 8 bases spanning the gap. The CDR3 contains 14 residues. CDR3 DNA sequence: TGTGCCAGCAGTTTAGAGGGGAGCTCCTACGAGCAGTACTTC. Residues: CASSLEGSSYEQYF.

This clonotype has a handful of counts. The chain couples TRBV5-1 to TRBJ2-7, with a weak D call TRBD1 (6 bases). Per germline, CDR1 SGHRS and CDR2 YFSETQ. This CDR3 region has 13 residues. Trimming stripped 5 bases from V and 3 bases from J, with 12 bases between. The CDR3 region is CASRLQGVYEQYF. CDR3 nucleotides: TGCGCCAGCAGGTTACAGGGAGTCTACGAGCAGTACTTC.

In this sample, this clonotype turned up many times. The CDR3 region is CASSPDHSSTEAFF. For the CDR3, the DNA is TGTGCCAGCAGCCCGGACCACTCAAGTACTGAAGCTTTCTTT. The genes are TRBV7-3 and TRBJ1-1; D gene unclear. Germline-derived CDR1 and CDR2 are SGHTA and FQGTGA. V was shortened by 5 bases and J by 5 bases, with 15 bases between the two germline ends. The CDR3 totals 14 residues.

This clonotype has more than one count but fewer than ten. The chain has TRBV28 and TRBJ2-6; 8 bases fit TRBD1. V trimming: 4 bases; J trimming: 3 bases; junction bases outside the gene matches: 2. The CDR3 is 15 amino acids. Germline V gene data show CDR1 as MDHEN and CDR2 as SYDVKM. The CDR3 coding sequence is TGTGCCAGCAGTTCGACAGGGGATGGGGCCAACGTCCTGACTTTC. Protein product: CASSSTGDGANVLTF.

This chain connects TRBV12-3 or TRBV12-4 to TRBJ2-7; perhaps TRBD1 as D (6 bases). CDR3 length: 13 amino acids. Trimming shortened V by 6 bases and J by 1 base, and 10 bases separated the two germline ends. CDR3 loop: CASSGTNSYEQYF. CDR3 coding DNA: TGTGCCAGCAGCGGGACAAATTCCTACGAGCAGTACTTC.